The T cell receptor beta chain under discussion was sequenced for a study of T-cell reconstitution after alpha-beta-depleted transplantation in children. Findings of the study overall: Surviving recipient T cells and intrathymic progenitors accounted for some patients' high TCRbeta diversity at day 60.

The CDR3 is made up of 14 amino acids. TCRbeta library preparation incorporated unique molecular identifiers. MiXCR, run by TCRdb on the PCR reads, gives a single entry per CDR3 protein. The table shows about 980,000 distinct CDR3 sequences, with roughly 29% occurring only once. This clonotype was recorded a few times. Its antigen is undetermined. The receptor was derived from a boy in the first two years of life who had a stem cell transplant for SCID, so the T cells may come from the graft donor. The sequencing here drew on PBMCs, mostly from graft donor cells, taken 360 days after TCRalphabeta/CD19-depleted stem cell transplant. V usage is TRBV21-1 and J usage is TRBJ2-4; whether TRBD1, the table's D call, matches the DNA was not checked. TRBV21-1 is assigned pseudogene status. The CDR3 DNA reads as TGTGCTGGAGGAGGGGGCGCAGCCAAAAACATTCAGTACTTC. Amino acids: CAGGGGAAKNIQYF.